This T cell receptor (beta chain) is drawn from a study of cytomegalovirus exposure and HLA in healthy donors. For the study at large: Genetic ancestry analysis placed around four fifths of the 398 donors that were genotyped in the Caucasian-associated cluster. Findings and caveats of the study: Later analysis demonstrated an association between a missense DCLRE1C variant and TCR beta V- and J-gene trimming. In all likelihood, a cluster of highly shared sequence variants was a sequencing artifact.

The V segment lost 4 bases and the J segment 8 bases; nucleotides outside the gene matches: 11. Germline CDR1 MNHEY, CDR2 SVGAGI. The CDR3 loop spans 16 amino acids. A multiplex PCR was run with 60 Vbeta primers and 13 Jbeta primers. Using immunoSEQ multiplex PCR, the repertoire was profiled, and TCRdb retains in-frame clones only, with some absent. The sample table includes fewer than 150,000 clones. Concerning this clone: Its antigen remains unknown.

The receptor comes from a man younger than 35 in good health and CMV-seronegative. V gene TRBV6-5 combines with J gene TRBJ1-6; 7 nucleotides line up with TRBD1. The material sequenced was PBMCs. In nucleotides, the CDR3 is TGTGCCAGCAGTTCAGGACAGGTCGGCTTAGATTCACCCCTCCACTTT. Amino acid sequence: CASSSGQVGLDSPLHF.